The 30 T cell receptor beta chains listed next were all sequenced from one sample in a study of cytomegalovirus exposure and HLA in healthy donors. The PCR contained 60 Vbeta and 13 Jbeta primers. Profiling relied on immunoSEQ multiplex PCR, and the TCRdb table lists in-frame clones only, not all of them. The sample gives roughly 120,000 clones, around three quarters of which show up once; roughly 2% is in the top ten. Sequencing input: PBMCs. The receptors stem from a man aged 18 to 30 in good health and CMV-seronegative.

This chain connects TRBV6-4 to TRBJ2-7, with D possibly being TRBD2 (5 bases). V lost 1 base and J 5 bases, leaving 24 bases between the germline ends. CDR1 and CDR2 from the germline V gene are MRHNA and SNTAGT. There are 18 residues in the CDR3. CDR3 region: CASSDFNPGGSIFDEQYV. The CDR3 DNA reads TGTGCCAGCAGTGACTTTAACCCAGGCGGGTCTATTTTTGACGAGCAGTACGTC.

This rearrangement joins TRBV19 to TRBJ2-5; 10 bases are shared with TRBD2. With 4 bases clipped from V and 5 bases from J, the junction kept 4 bases outside the gene matches. Germline V gene sequence: CDR1 LNHDA, CDR2 SQIVND (reference sequence). This CDR3 is built from 14 residues. The CDR3 sequence: CASSTSGSSETQYF. The CDR3 bases are TGTGCCAGTAGTACTAGCGGGAGTTCTGAGACCCAGTACTTC.

The V call is TRBV25-1, the J call TRBJ1-2; perhaps TRBD1 as D (5 bases). Germline CDR1 reads MGHDK; CDR2 reads SYGVNS. V was clipped by 5 bases and J by 7 bases, with 17 bases between them. The CDR3 contains 14 residues. In DNA form, the CDR3 reads TGTGCCAGCAGTTCCCGGACACTCTCCGGTGGCTACACCTTC. The encoded protein is CASSSRTLSGGYTF.

The gene calls are TRBV14 and TRBJ2-7; D is possibly TRBD2 (6 bases). The CDR3 sequence is 16 residues long. Germline V gene sequence: CDR1 SGHDN, CDR2 FVKESK. V lost 4 bases and J 3 bases, leaving 19 bases between the germline ends. CDR3 in amino acids: CASSPRRASAFYEQYF. The CDR3 DNA follows: TGTGCCAGCAGCCCCCGAAGGGCTAGCGCCTTCTACGAGCAGTACTTC. The whole variable domain, filled in from reference TRBV14 and TRBJ2-7, reads EAGVTQFPSHSVIEKGQTVTLRCDPISGHDNLYWYRRVMGKEIKFLLHFVKESKQDESGMPNNRFLAERTGGTYSTLKVQPAELEDSGVYFCASSPRRASAFYEQYFGPGTRLTVT.

The CDR3 DNA reads as TGTGCCAGTAGTATTTCTTGGAGAAACCAAGAGACCCAGTACTTC. Amino acid sequence: CASSISWRNQETQYF. The chain carries TRBV19 and TRBJ2-5; D is unresolved. Germline V gene data show CDR1 as LNHDA and CDR2 as SQIVND (reference sequence). Trimming stripped 3 bases from V and 0 bases from J, with 11 bases between. CDR3 length: 15 amino acids. The full variable domain, its missing parts supplied by reference TRBV19 and TRBJ2-5, is DGGITQSPKYLFRKEGQNVTLSCEQNLNHDAMYWYRQDPGQGLRLIYYSQIVNDFQKGDIAEGYSVSREKKESFPLTVTSAQKNPTAFYLCASSISWRNQETQYFGPGTRLLVL.

The genes are TRBV4-1 and TRBJ2-4; the match to TRBD2 covers 8 bases. The V gene's germline CDR1 is MGHRA and CDR2 YSYEKL. The CDR3 runs 19 residues. Trimming took 0 bases from V and 0 from J; bases not matched to a gene: 10. CDR3 DNA sequence: TGCGCCAGCAGCCAAGAACTAGGGGGGCTAGCGGGAGCCAAAAACATTCAGTACTTC. It is translated as CASSQELGGLAGAKNIQYF.

The chain couples TRBV10-3 to TRBJ2-1; D is undetermined. The CDR3 sequence is 13 residues long. Trimming pared 1 base from V and 8 bases from J, leaving 9 bases between. Germline V gene sequence: CDR1 ENHRY, CDR2 SYGVKD. The CDR3 coding sequence is TGTGCCATCAGTGAGTATGTTGGAGATGAGCAGTTCTTC. Protein: CAISEYVGDEQFF.

This clone was seen only once. The gene calls are TRBV11-2 and TRBJ1-2; D call uncertain. There are 11 residues in the CDR3. The V end was cut by 5 bases, the J end by 4 bases, with 5 bases between. Germline lookup yields CDR1 SGHAT and CDR2 FQNNGV. CDR3 loop: CASSLSYGYTF. The CDR3 nucleotides are TGTGCCAGCAGCCTGTCCTATGGCTACACCTTC.

V is TRBV19 and J is TRBJ1-2; perhaps TRBD1 as D (6 bases). This CDR3 has 15 amino acids. V was pared by 6 bases and J by 6 bases, with 20 bases between. Germline V CDR1 and CDR2: LNHDA, SQIVND (reference sequence). CDR3 sequence: CASSRAGAPLDGYTF. The DNA of the CDR3 is TGTGCCAGTAGCCGGGCGGGGGCCCCGCTGGATGGCTACACCTTC.

The J gene is TRBJ1-2, the V gene TRBV19; D remains unclear. CDR1 LNHDA and CDR2 SQIVND come from the germline V gene (reference sequence). The CDR3 loop spans 13 amino acids. With 4 bases removed from V and 8 bases from J, the gap between germline ends came to 14 bases. The DNA for the CDR3 is TGTGCCAGTAGTACCACGTCTCTACTCGGCTACACCTTC. It specifies CASSTTSLLGYTF.

The chain links TRBV7-9 to TRBJ1-3; D remains ambiguous. This CDR3 has 15 amino acids. Germline V gene sequence: CDR1 SEHNR, CDR2 FQNEAQ (reference sequence). V was clipped by 1 base and J by 0 bases, with 7 bases between them. CDR3 amino acids: CASSLEQISGNTIYF. The CDR3 DNA sequence: TGTGCCAGCAGCTTAGAACAGATCTCTGGAAACACCATATATTTT.

CDR3 loop: CASSLVGSGAYNEQFF. The DNA for the CDR3 is TGTGCCAGCAGCTTAGTGGGTAGCGGAGCCTACAATGAGCAGTTCTTC. V gene TRBV7-8 combines with J gene TRBJ2-1; D is perhaps TRBD2 (6 bases). V shed 1 base and J shed 2 bases, with 12 bases lying between them. Germline CDR1 and CDR2: SGHVS and FQNEAQ. CDR3 length equals 16 residues. Drawing the rest from reference TRBV7-8 and TRBJ2-1, the complete variable domain is GAGVSQSPRYKVAKRGQDVALRCDPISGHVSLFWYQQALGQGPEFLTYFQNEAQLDKSGLPSDRFFAERPEGSVSTLKIQRTQQEDSAVYLCASSLVGSGAYNEQFFGPGTRLTVL.

The chain recombines TRBV5-1 with TRBJ2-3; D not certain. Deletions cut 3 bases from V and 2 bases from J, with 7 bases between. Looked up from germline, CDR1 is SGHRS and CDR2 is YFSETQ. The CDR3 has 13 residues. The CDR3 here is CASSSRYTDTQYF. The CDR3 DNA sequence: TGCGCCAGCAGCTCCAGATACACAGATACGCAGTATTTT.

This chain links TRBV19 with TRBJ1-2, with TRBD1 matching over 7 bases. This CDR3 contains 14 residues. Germline V gene lookup returns CDR1 LNHDA and CDR2 SQIVND (reference sequence). V was pared by 5 bases and J by 3 bases, with 6 bases of the junction left unmatched. DNA of the CDR3: TGTGCCAGTAGTCTCCACGGGACAGACTATGGCTACACCTTC. Amino acid sequence: CASSLHGTDYGYTF.

This sequence joins TRBV2 and TRBJ2-4; 7 bases are shared with TRBD1. Germline values: CDR1 SNHLY, CDR2 FYNNEI. The CDR3 is 14 amino acids. Trimming at V came to 2 bases and at J to 4 bases, leaving 2 bases not matched to a gene. The CDR3 here is CASSETGVKNIQYF. In nucleotides, the CDR3 is TGTGCCAGCAGTGAAACAGGGGTTAAAAACATTCAGTACTTC.

V is TRBV23-1 and J is TRBJ2-4, with 10 bases matching TRBD2. TRBV23-1 is an open reading frame, and its role is uncertain. J gave up 0 bases and V 6 bases, and 5 bases lay outside the gene matches. This CDR3 is 16 amino acids long. The CDR3 DNA sequence: TGCGCCAGCAGCCAAAGCGGGAGGGTAGCCAAAAACATTCAGTACTTC. Translation: CASSQSGRVAKNIQYF.

V is TRBV7-3 and J is TRBJ1-1; 9 bases match TRBD1. V lost 6 bases to trimming and J lost 11 bases; unmatched junction nucleotides: 10. Germline values: CDR1 SGHTA, CDR2 FQGTGA. This CDR3 has 13 residues. The CDR3 DNA is TGTGCCAGCAGTAACAGGGGGCGCGAAAGGGCTTTCTTT. Amino acid sequence: CASSNRGRERAFF. The full variable domain, with the rest looked up from reference TRBV7-3 and TRBJ1-1, is GAGVSQTPSNKVTEKGKYVELRCDPISGHTALYWYRQSLGQGPEFLIYFQGTGAADDSGLPNDRFFAVRPEGSVSTLKIQRTERGDSAVYLCASSNRGRERAFFGQGTRLTVV.

The V and J genes are TRBV6-5 and TRBJ2-3; D perhaps matches TRBD2 (5 bases). The CDR3 has 13 amino acids. Per germline, CDR1 MNHEY and CDR2 SVGAGI. V was trimmed by 5 bases and J by 10 bases, leaving 16 bases between them. As DNA, the CDR3 is TGTGCCAGCAGTGGGAGTAATGGTCGTGCGCAGTATTTT. Translated: CASSGSNGRAQYF.

V and J are TRBV6-1 and TRBJ1-2; 10 bases match TRBD1. The V segment lost 6 bases and the J segment 4 bases; nucleotides outside the gene matches: 8. The CDR3 is made up of 15 amino acids. The germline V gene encodes CDR1 MNHNS and CDR2 SASEGT. DNA of the CDR3: TGTGCCAGCAGGGATGCGGGACAGGGGTCCTATGGCTACACCTTC. Amino acids: CASRDAGQGSYGYTF.

The chain combines TRBV19 with TRBJ2-2; D ambiguous. The germline V gene encodes CDR1 LNHDA and CDR2 SQIVND (reference sequence). CDR3 size: 11 residues. Between the trimmed V and J ends, which lost 3 bases and 9 bases, there was a span of 5 bases. The chain's CDR3 is CASSMGRELFF. In DNA, the CDR3 is TGTGCCAGTAGTATGGGCCGGGAGCTGTTTTTT.

This chain joins TRBV7-3 and TRBJ1-1; 7 bases are a match to TRBD1. J gave up 4 bases and V 6 bases, and 8 bases lay outside the gene matches. The CDR3 runs 14 residues. The germline V gene encodes CDR1 SGHTA and CDR2 FQGTGA. CDR3 protein: CASSSQGLRTEAFF. The CDR3 region has the DNA TGTGCCAGCAGTTCACAGGGGCTTCGCACTGAAGCTTTCTTT.

V is TRBV4-1 and J is TRBJ1-6; D might be TRBD1 (6 bases). This CDR3 contains 16 residues. V shed 3 bases and J shed 7 bases, with 16 bases lying between them. Per germline, CDR1 MGHRA and CDR2 YSYEKL. CDR3 region: CASSHEGGAYNSPLHF. For the CDR3, the DNA is TGCGCCAGCAGCCACGAAGGGGGGGCTTACAATTCACCCCTCCACTTT.

The CDR3 sequence: CASSGQGNYGYTF. In DNA, the CDR3 is TGTGCCAGCAGCGGACAGGGAAACTATGGCTACACCTTC. V gene TRBV2 combines with J gene TRBJ1-2; 8 bases line up with TRBD1. V lost 6 bases, J lost 2 bases, and 2 bases stayed unmatched. The CDR3 runs 13 residues. Per the germline V gene, CDR1 is SNHLY and CDR2 is FYNNEI. The full variable domain, its missing parts supplied by reference TRBV2 and TRBJ1-2, is EPEVTQTPSHQVTQMGQEVILRCVPISNHLYFYWYRQILGQKVEFLVSFYNNEISEKSEIFDDQFSVERPDGSNFTLKIRSTKLEDSAMYFCASSGQGNYGYTFGSGTRLTVV.

This chain links TRBV2 with TRBJ2-7, with 8 bases that match TRBD2. From germline, CDR1 is SNHLY and CDR2 FYNNEI. This CDR3 comprises 14 residues. V shed 6 bases, J shed 4 bases, and the junction held 8 bases outside the gene matches. The CDR3 protein is CASRSEAGEYEQYF. The CDR3 DNA sequence: TGTGCCAGCAGGTCAGAAGCGGGAGAGTACGAGCAGTACTTC.

This clone was seen only once. The genes are TRBV2 and TRBJ2-5; 9 bases align to TRBD2. Trimming cost V 7 bases and J 7 bases; bases outside gene matches: 16. Germline V gene data show CDR1 as SNHLY and CDR2 as FYNNEI. The CDR3 contains 16 residues. CDR3 loop: CASTTGGFGGGGTQYF. In DNA, the CDR3 is TGTGCCAGCACTACCGGGGGGTTCGGCGGGGGGGGGACCCAGTACTTC.

This clone showed up just a few times. The V gene is TRBV5-1, the J gene TRBJ2-7, with D perhaps matching TRBD2 (6 bases). Trimming cost V 0 bases and J 2 bases, with 12 bases left between them. Per germline, CDR1 SGHRS and CDR2 YFSETQ. CDR3 length: 15 residues. CDR3 region: CASSLAGSDPYEQYF. CDR3 bases: TGCGCCAGCAGCTTGGCCGGGAGTGACCCCTACGAGCAGTACTTC.

The CDR3 sequence: CASRVGQGYNEQFF. As DNA, the CDR3 is TGTGCCAGCAGGGTGGGACAGGGGTACAATGAGCAGTTCTTC. V is TRBV2 and J is TRBJ2-1, with 10 positions matching TRBD1. V trimming: 6 bases; J trimming: 4 bases; junction bases outside the gene matches: 3. The germline V gene encodes CDR1 SNHLY and CDR2 FYNNEI. This CDR3 is built from 14 residues.

The gene calls are TRBV7-2 and TRBJ2-5, with TRBD2 matching 9 bases. The tail of the sequence fits TRBJ2-7 better, so the J call may be wrong. CDR3 length: 14 amino acids. Germline V gives CDR1 SGHTA, CDR2 FQGNSA. This CDR3 reads CASSPRLAAYEQYF. In DNA, the CDR3 is TGTGCCAGCAGCCCGAGACTAGCGGCATACGAGCAGTACTTC.

This clone was seen more than once but under ten times. The chain combines TRBV6-5 with TRBJ1-4; tentatively, D is TRBD1 (6 bases). V lost 5 bases to trimming and J lost 3 bases, with 10 bases between them. CDR1 is MNHEY, CDR2 SVGAGI, per germline. The CDR3 covers 14 residues. The CDR3 DNA follows: TGTGCCAGCAGTAGCCGGACAGCTAATGAAAAACTGTTTTTT. It encodes CASSSRTANEKLFF.

This clone was observed a single time. The J gene is TRBJ2-5, the V gene TRBV19, with 9 bases fitting TRBD2. This CDR3 is 14 amino acids long. CDR1 is LNHDA and CDR2 is SQIVND in the germline V gene (reference sequence). J lost 3 bases, V lost 5 bases, and 4 bases had no gene match. The CDR3 protein is CASSELAGKETQYF. CDR3 sequence (DNA): TGTGCCAGTAGTGAACTAGCGGGTAAAGAGACCCAGTACTTC.